A single sample gave rise to the 26 T cell receptor beta chains below, sequenced in a study of blood T cell repertoires in COVID-19. Clones were read by immunoSEQ multiplex PCR, and TCRdb kept only the in-frame ones, dropping some. The data show nearly 200,000 clones, approximately 81% seen once. What was sequenced was peripheral blood. The source of these receptors is a human donor in a cohort sampled during active COVID-19.

The chain uses TRBV19 and TRBJ1-1; no firm D call. Germline lookup yields CDR1 LNHDA and CDR2 SQIVND (reference sequence). V lost 5 bases and J lost 5, with 15 bases in between. The length of the CDR3 is 14 residues. In DNA, the CDR3 is TGTGCCAGTAGTTCGTTCGAGTACGGTACTGAAGCTTTCTTT. Its protein product is CASSSFEYGTEAFF.

This chain connects TRBV6-1 to TRBJ2-7; 9 bases line up with TRBD1. The CDR3 loop spans 17 amino acids. V shed 2 bases, J shed 4 bases, and the junction held 12 bases outside the gene matches. Germline V gives CDR1 MNHNS, CDR2 SASEGT. The CDR3 DNA is TGTGCCAGCAGTGAACCGACCTGGGGGACAGGGAGGTACGAGCAGTACGTC. It is translated as CASSEPTWGTGRYEQYV.

The chain couples TRBV28 to TRBJ2-3; D is unclear. This CDR3 is built from 12 residues. V lost 7 bases and J lost 3, with 8 bases in between. The germline CDR1 and CDR2 sequences are MDHEN and SYDVKM. This chain's CDR3 is CASKTLTDTQYF. CDR3 bases: TGTGCCAGCAAGACTTTGACAGATACGCAGTATTTT.

The chain combines TRBV5-1 with TRBJ2-1; 8 nucleotides line up with TRBD1. The CDR3 totals 16 residues. Per germline, CDR1 SGHRS and CDR2 YFSETQ. Unmatched junction bases numbered 15, after V lost 4 bases and J lost 9 bases. The CDR3 sequence: CASSIAGQDILGEQFF. The CDR3 DNA reads TGCGCCAGCAGCATTGCGGGACAGGATATTTTGGGTGAGCAGTTCTTC.

The chain employs TRBV11-2 and TRBJ2-3; 14 bases match TRBD2. The CDR3 consists of 19 residues. Losses at the gene ends were 5 bases for V and 0 bases for J; bases not matched to a gene: 10. CDR1 and CDR2 (germline): SGHAT, FQNNGV. In DNA, the CDR3 is TGTGCCAGCAGCCCTAGACTAGCGGGGGGGTTTTCTAGCACAGATACGCAGTATTTT. This codes for CASSPRLAGGFSSTDTQYF.

The V call is TRBV24-1, the J call TRBJ1-2; 11 bases agree with TRBD1. Trimming removed 6 bases from V and 3 bases from J; junction bases left unmatched: 11. CDR3 length: 17 amino acids. CDR1 and CDR2 (germline): KGHDR, SFDVKD. The CDR3 sequence: CATSPSPGTGGDYGYTF. In DNA, the CDR3 is TGTGCCACCAGTCCTTCGCCCGGGACAGGGGGAGACTATGGCTACACCTTC.

A few counts support this clone. This sequence joins TRBV7-9 and TRBJ2-1; 15 bases map to TRBD2. Germline-derived CDR1 and CDR2 are SEHNR and FQNEAQ (reference sequence). CDR3 length: 18 amino acids. V dropped 4 bases and J dropped 3; count of bases not matched to a gene: 7. The CDR3 region is CASSYPGLAGGLYNEQFF. The CDR3 coding sequence is TGTGCCAGCAGCTACCCGGGACTAGCGGGGGGCCTCTACAATGAGCAGTTCTTC.

The chain links TRBV7-8 to TRBJ1-2; 10 nucleotides line up with TRBD1. CDR3 size: 16 residues. The germline CDR1 and CDR2 sequences are SGHVS and FQNEAQ. The V gene end was trimmed by 1 base and the J gene end by 8 bases; junction bases not matched to a gene: 10. The CDR3 DNA reads as TGTGCCAGCAGCTTAGACCGGGACAGGGGACTCGGAGGCTACACCTTC. It is translated as CASSLDRDRGLGGYTF.

The V gene is TRBV5-1, the J gene TRBJ2-3, with 8 bases matching TRBD2. J gave up 1 base and V 0 bases, and 1 base lay outside the gene matches. This CDR3 has 15 residues. Per germline, CDR1 SGHRS and CDR2 YFSETQ. The CDR3 DNA reads as TGCGCCAGCAGCTTGGTTAGCGGGGGCACAGATACGCAGTATTTT. It encodes CASSLVSGGTDTQYF.

This clone showed up just a few times. This chain connects TRBV6-5 to TRBJ1-5; a possible D gene is TRBD1 (6 bases). Trimming removed 11 bases at V and 3 bases at J, with 14 bases between. The CDR3 extends over 13 amino acids. Germline lookup yields CDR1 MNHEY and CDR2 SVGAGI. CDR3 protein: CAAKQGYNQPQHF. In DNA, the CDR3 is TGTGCCGCGAAGCAGGGGTACAATCAGCCCCAGCATTTT.

The chain employs TRBV20-1 and TRBJ2-2; no clear D gene. The CDR3 covers 14 residues. Trimming removed 3 bases from V and 0 bases from J, with 8 bases in between. Per germline, CDR1 DFQATT and CDR2 SNEGSKA (reference sequence). The DNA of the CDR3 is TGCAGTGCTAGTGACGAGTCGAACACCGGGGAGCTGTTTTTT. It translates to CSASDESNTGELFF.

The chain recombines TRBV5-1 with TRBJ1-1; D unresolved. Trimming took 2 bases from V and 0 from J, leaving 8 bases between them. Germline V gene data show CDR1 as SGHRS and CDR2 as YFSETQ. CDR3 length equals 14 residues. The chain's CDR3 is CASSLGVLNTEAFF. The CDR3 DNA is TGCGCCAGCAGCTTAGGAGTCCTGAACACTGAAGCTTTCTTT.

The gene calls are TRBV27 and TRBJ2-7, with D unresolved. V was shortened by 2 bases and J by 3 bases, with 8 bases between the two germline ends. Germline-derived CDR1 and CDR2 are MNHEY and SMNVEV (reference sequence). CDR3 length: 13 residues. The CDR3 DNA follows: TGTGCCAGCAGTTTAGGGCCCGTCTACGAGCAGTACTTC. It encodes CASSLGPVYEQYF.

CDR3 sequence (DNA): TGCAGTGCGAGGACAGGGGGCGGCTACACCTTC. The encoded protein is CSARTGGGYTF. The V call is TRBV20-1, the J call TRBJ1-2; the match to TRBD1 covers 11 bases. With 6 bases clipped from V and 8 bases from J, the junction kept 2 bases outside the gene matches. Germline lookup yields CDR1 DFQATT and CDR2 SNEGSKA (reference sequence). The CDR3 length is 11 residues.

The V call is TRBV6-5, the J call TRBJ2-2; TRBD1 agrees at 7 bases. CDR3 length equals 15 residues. V trimming: 10 bases; J trimming: 4 bases; junction bases outside the gene matches: 12. Germline V gene data show CDR1 as MNHEY and CDR2 as SVGAGI. Written as DNA, the CDR3 is TGTGCCACCACGGGACAGACGATTGTCACCGGGGAGCTGTTTTTT. This encodes CATTGQTIVTGELFF.

The chain employs TRBV5-1 and TRBJ2-3; 11 positions match TRBD2. CDR1 SGHRS and CDR2 YFSETQ come from the germline V gene. V gave up 2 bases and J gave up 1 base; unmatched junction bases: 6. This CDR3 comprises 17 residues. The CDR3: CASSLASGGFRTDTQYF. CDR3 bases: TGCGCCAGCAGCTTAGCTAGCGGGGGGTTCCGCACAGATACGCAGTATTTT.

This clone turned up a few times. This chain connects TRBV28 to TRBJ1-2, with 9 bases matching TRBD1. Germline loops: CDR1 MDHEN, CDR2 SYDVKM. This CDR3 has 14 residues. V lost 2 bases and J lost 8; bases outside the gene matches: 6. CDR3: CASSLTGGRYGYTF. For the CDR3, the DNA is TGTGCCAGCAGTTTAACAGGGGGCAGGTACGGCTACACCTTC.

The chain recombines TRBV10-3 with TRBJ1-2, with unresolved D. CDR3 length: 13 amino acids. Germline V lookup: CDR1 ENHRY, CDR2 SYGVKD. With 3 bases removed from V and 8 bases from J, the gap between germline ends came to 13 bases. The chain's CDR3 is CAISDPVRRGYTF. The CDR3 DNA sequence: TGTGCCATCAGTGACCCGGTCCGTCGGGGCTACACCTTC.

This clone appeared a single time. The rearrangement joins TRBV6-5 to TRBJ2-1; unclear D gene. CDR3 length: 15 amino acids. Trimming pared 5 bases from V and 0 bases from J, leaving 11 bases between. Looked up from germline, CDR1 is MNHEY and CDR2 is SVGAGI. CDR3 residues: CASSPLSSSYNEQFF. The DNA for the CDR3 is TGTGCCAGCAGTCCGTTATCGAGCTCCTACAATGAGCAGTTCTTC.

This chain uses TRBV6-5 with TRBJ2-3, with D tentatively TRBD1 (6 bases). The CDR3 has 15 amino acids. The V end was cut by 8 bases, the J end by 4 bases, with 19 bases between. Germline lookup yields CDR1 MNHEY and CDR2 SVGAGI. The CDR3 loop is CASYQDRSLPDTQYF. The CDR3 coding sequence is TGTGCCAGCTATCAGGACAGATCGTTGCCAGATACGCAGTATTTT.

This chain joins TRBV27 and TRBJ1-2, with TRBD1 matching over 12 bases. Per germline, CDR1 MNHEY and CDR2 SMNVEV (reference sequence). There are 15 residues in the CDR3. Losses at the gene ends were 6 bases for V and 3 bases for J; bases not matched to a gene: 5. CDR3 in amino acids: CASRRGQGAYYGYTF. The CDR3, as DNA: TGTGCCAGCAGGCGGGGACAGGGGGCCTACTATGGCTACACCTTC.

Written as DNA, the CDR3 is TGTGCCAGCAGCTTAGGTAGCGGGAACAATGAGCAGTTCTTC. Protein sequence: CASSLGSGNNEQFF. The V and J genes are TRBV7-9 and TRBJ2-1; TRBD2 matches 8 bases. From germline, CDR1 is SEHNR and CDR2 FQNEAQ (reference sequence). This CDR3 region has 14 residues. The trim removed 1 base at V and 5 bases at J, leaving 1 base unmatched.

The chain links TRBV5-4 to TRBJ2-5; 9 bases line up with TRBD2. The CDR3 runs to 16 residues. Germline loops: CDR1 SGHNT, CDR2 YYREEE (reference sequence). Trimming cost V 3 bases and J 1 base; bases outside gene matches: 7. For the CDR3, the DNA is TGTGCCAGCAGCTCACGACTAGCGGCCCTCCAAGAGACCCAGTACTTC. As protein: CASSSRLAALQETQYF.

V is TRBV10-3 and J is TRBJ2-2, with D possibly TRBD1 on 5 matching bases. V shed 2 bases and J shed 2 bases, with 9 bases lying between them. Per the germline V gene, CDR1 is ENHRY and CDR2 is SYGVKD. This CDR3 region has 15 residues. The CDR3 sequence is CAISEKGLNTGELFF. CDR3 nucleotides: TGTGCCATCAGTGAGAAGGGGCTTAACACCGGGGAGCTGTTTTTT.

J is TRBJ2-5 and V is TRBV7-6, with D maybe TRBD2 (5 bases). In germline, CDR1 is SGHVS, CDR2 FNYEAQ. This CDR3 contains 14 residues. Between the trimmed V and J ends, which lost 5 bases and 2 bases, there was a span of 12 bases. CDR3 protein: CASSGATGQETQYF. The CDR3 region has the DNA TGTGCCAGCAGCGGAGCGACGGGACAAGAGACCCAGTACTTC.

The CDR3 coding sequence is TGTGCCAGCGGTCAAACATTTCAGCCCCAGCATTTT. It is translated as CASGQTFQPQHF. The chain recombines TRBV28 with TRBJ1-5, with D unclear. The CDR3 covers 12 residues. Deletions cut 8 bases from V and 6 bases from J, with 11 bases between. Germline assignment: CDR1 MDHEN and CDR2 SYDVKM.